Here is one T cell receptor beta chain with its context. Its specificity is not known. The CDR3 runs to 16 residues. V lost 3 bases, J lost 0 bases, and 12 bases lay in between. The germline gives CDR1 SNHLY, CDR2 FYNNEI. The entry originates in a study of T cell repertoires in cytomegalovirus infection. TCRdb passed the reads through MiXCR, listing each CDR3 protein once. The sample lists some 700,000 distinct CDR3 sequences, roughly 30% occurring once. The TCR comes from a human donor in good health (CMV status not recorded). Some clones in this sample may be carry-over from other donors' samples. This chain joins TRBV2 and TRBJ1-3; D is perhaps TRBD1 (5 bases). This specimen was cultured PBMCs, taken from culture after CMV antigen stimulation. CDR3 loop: CASSELGRASGNTIYF. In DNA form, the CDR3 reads TGTGCCAGCAGTGAGCTTGGCAGGGCCTCTGGAAACACCATATATTTT. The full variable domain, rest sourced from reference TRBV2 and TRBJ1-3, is EPEVTQTPSHQVTQMGQEVILRCVPISNHLYFYWYRQILGQKVEFLVSFYNNEISEKSEIFDDQFSVERPDGSNFTLKIRSTKLEDSAMYFCASSELGRASGNTIYFGEGSWLTVV.